These T cell receptor beta chains were read from a single sample in a study of vaccination effects on CD4 cells after COVID-19. Here immunoSEQ multiplex PCR was the method, and the copy in TCRdb shows in-frame clones only, minus some. Of 13,000 to 15,000 clones listed, around three quarters were seen once; the top ten hold around 26%. The antigens these receptors bind are not known. This specimen was CD4+ T cells from PBMCs cultured with HCoV-NL63 spike peptides, taken after COVID-19 vaccination. These receptors originate from a human donor who had a prior SARS-CoV-2 infection. The CDR3 runs from the conserved cysteine through the conserved F or W. A D gene is named only where the DNA matches it firmly. The size entry is marked missing in some rows and otherwise reads once, few, many or a size class.

D: -
J: TRBJ2-7
V: TRBV7-3
size: -
DNA: TGTGCCAGCAGCTTAAGGGGGGGCGCAGGAGTCGAGCAGTACTTC
CDR3: CASSLRGGAGVEQYF

D: -
J: TRBJ2-3
V: TRBV6-2/TRBV6-3
size: -
DNA: TGTGCCAGCAGTTACAGCCCAGATACGCAGTATTTT
CDR3: CASSYSPDTQYF

D: TRBD1
J: TRBJ2-3
V: TRBV5-4
size: -
DNA: TGTGCCAGCAGCGAACAGGGGTTGAGGGATACGCAGTATTTT
CDR3: CASSEQGLRDTQYF

D: TRBD1
J: TRBJ2-7
V: TRBV15
size: -
DNA: TGTGCCACCAGCAGAGATTATTTAGGACAGGGAATTTCCTACGAGCAGTACTTC
CDR3: CATSRDYLGQGISYEQYF

D: TRBD1
J: TRBJ2-7
V: TRBV19
size: -
DNA: TGTGCCAGTCAGACAACAGGGGAAGCCCCCTACGAGCAGTACTTC
CDR3: CASQTTGEAPYEQYF

D: -
J: TRBJ2-7
V: TRBV9
size: -
DNA: TGTGCCAGCAGCGAAGGCCCTATTCACTCCTACGAGCAGTACTTC
CDR3: CASSEGPIHSYEQYF

D: TRBD1
J: TRBJ2-1
V: TRBV19
size: -
DNA: TGTGCCAGTAGTCTTATGGGGACAGGGTCCAATGAGCAGTTCTTC
CDR3: CASSLMGTGSNEQFF

D: TRBD2
J: TRBJ2-7
V: TRBV6-4
size: -
DNA: TGTGCCAGCAGTGACCGGGGACTAGCGGTCTTGGAGCAGTACTTC
CDR3: CASSDRGLAVLEQYF

D: TRBD2
J: TRBJ2-2
V: TRBV11-3
size: once
DNA: TGTGCCAGCAGCTCACTAGCGGGAGGCGACACCGGGGAGCTGTTTTTT
CDR3: CASSSLAGGDTGELFF

D: -
J: TRBJ1-2
V: TRBV5-1
size: -
DNA: TGCGCCAGCAGCTTGTGGACACCTCCAAGAGACTATGGCTACACCTTC
CDR3: CASSLWTPPRDYGYTF

D: -
J: TRBJ1-2
V: TRBV5-1
size: -
DNA: TGCGCCAGCAGCTTGGCAGCTAACTATGGCTACACCTTC
CDR3: CASSLAANYGYTF

D: TRBD2
J: TRBJ2-7
V: TRBV12-5
size: -
DNA: TGTGCTAGTGCCCCTCGACTAGCGGGGGGGCTGCAGTACTTC
CDR3: CASAPRLAGGLQYF

D: TRBD1
J: TRBJ1-6
V: TRBV10-3
size: -
DNA: TGTGCCATCAGGGCGGGGACAGCACGACAATATAATTCACCCCTCCACTTT
CDR3: CAIRAGTARQYNSPLHF

D: TRBD2
J: TRBJ2-3
V: TRBV2
size: once
DNA: TGTGCCAGCAGCGGGGGACTAGCGGGAGGTTTGTCAGATACGCAGTATTTT
CDR3: CASSGGLAGGLSDTQYF

D: TRBD1
J: TRBJ1-1
V: TRBV15
size: -
DNA: TGTGCCACCAGCGACCGGACAGGGGTCACTGAAGCTTTCTTT
CDR3: CATSDRTGVTEAFF

D: TRBD2
J: TRBJ2-5
V: TRBV4-3
size: -
DNA: TGCGCCAGCAGCCAAGATGTCTATAGGGCTAGCGGGTACCAAGAGACCCAGTACTTC
CDR3: CASSQDVYRASGYQETQYF

D: -
J: TRBJ1-1
V: TRBV4-1
size: -
DNA: TGCGCCAGCAGCCCCCTGGGGTTGGGGGAGCAGGGTAAGAACACTGAAGCTTTCTTT
CDR3: CASSPLGLGEQGKNTEAFF

D: -
J: TRBJ2-1
V: TRBV6-6
size: -
DNA: TGTGCCAGCTCCCAGGGGGCGGGAGTGGGAAGCAATGAGCAGTTCTTC
CDR3: CASSQGAGVGSNEQFF

D: -
J: TRBJ1-2
V: TRBV14
size: -
DNA: TGTGCCAGCAGCCGAGGGGCGGCTTATGGCTACACCTTC
CDR3: CASSRGAAYGYTF

D: -
J: TRBJ1-1
V: TRBV3-1/TRBV3-2
size: -
DNA: TGTGCCAGCAGCTATCGCGGGAATGAAGCTTTCTTT
CDR3: CASSYRGNEAFF

D: TRBD1
J: TRBJ2-5
V: TRBV5-6
size: -
DNA: TGTGCCAGCACCCAACTGGACAGGACCCAAGAGACCCAGTACTTC
CDR3: CASTQLDRTQETQYF

D: -
J: TRBJ1-6
V: TRBV30
size: -
DNA: TGTGCCTGGAGCGCGGAGGGGTATTCACCCCTCCACTTT
CDR3: CAWSAEGYSPLHF

D: -
J: TRBJ2-1
V: TRBV3-1/TRBV3-2
size: few
DNA: TGTGCCAGCAGTCCCTCCGGACTAACCAATGAGCAGTTCTTC
CDR3: CASSPSGLTNEQFF

D: TRBD2
J: TRBJ2-1
V: TRBV5-1
size: -
DNA: TGCGCCAGCAGCTTGCGGCCTAGCGGGGGGTCTGGCAATGAGCAGTTCTTC
CDR3: CASSLRPSGGSGNEQFF

D: -
J: TRBJ1-3
V: TRBV18
size: -
DNA: TGTGCCAGCTCACCAACGGGGTCGAGCTCTGGAAACACCATATATTTT
CDR3: CASSPTGSSSGNTIYF

D: -
J: TRBJ2-2
V: TRBV7-3
size: -
DNA: TGTGCCAGCTCAGGCACCGGGGAGCTGTTTTTT
CDR3: CASSGTGELFF

D: -
J: TRBJ2-7
V: TRBV21-1
size: -
DNA: TGTGCCAGCAGCCCCGGCAGGGACAGGGGCGATGAGGAGGACGAGCAGTACTTC
CDR3: CASSPGRDRGDEEDEQYF

D: TRBD2
J: TRBJ2-1
V: TRBV24-1
size: -
DNA: TGTGCCACCAGTGACCCGGGGGGAGCGGGAGTAGAGCAGTTCTTC
CDR3: CATSDPGGAGVEQFF

D: -
J: TRBJ1-1
V: TRBV4-2
size: -
DNA: TGTGCCAGCAGCCAAGATATGGCCCGCATCAACACTGAAGCTTTCTTT
CDR3: CASSQDMARINTEAFF

D: TRBD2
J: TRBJ2-3
V: TRBV18
size: medium-sized
DNA: TGTGCCAGCTCACCTGAGCAACGTAGCGGGTTCCTCCCGGATACGCAGTATTTT
CDR3: CASSPEQRSGFLPDTQYF

D: TRBD1
J: TRBJ2-5
V: TRBV5-6
size: -
DNA: TGTGCCAGCAGCTTGTCGGGCAGGGGGGAGACCCAGTACTTC
CDR3: CASSLSGRGETQYF

D: -
J: TRBJ1-4
V: TRBV5-1
size: -
DNA: TGCGCCAGCACAGACACCAGAGGAGGGGCAACTAATGAAAAACTGTTTTTT
CDR3: CASTDTRGGATNEKLFF

D: -
J: TRBJ2-3
V: TRBV3-1/TRBV3-2
size: -
DNA: TGTGCCAGCAGCCCCAGCGGGAGCACAGATACGCAGTATTTT
CDR3: CASSPSGSTDTQYF

D: -
J: TRBJ2-4
V: TRBV5-1
size: -
DNA: TGCGCCAGCAGCTTAGGCCCCGGGGAAAACATTCAGTACTTC
CDR3: CASSLGPGENIQYF

D: -
J: TRBJ2-1
V: TRBV7-3
size: -
DNA: TGTGCCAGCAGTCCCCACCGGCCTAGCGACCGAATGTACAATGAGCAGTTCTTC
CDR3: CASSPHRPSDRMYNEQFF

D: TRBD2
J: TRBJ2-5
V: TRBV7-8
size: -
DNA: TGTGCCAGCAGCTTCTCTAGCGGGGGGGCAGAAGAGACCCAGTACTTC
CDR3: CASSFSSGGAEETQYF

D: TRBD1
J: TRBJ2-5
V: TRBV3-1/TRBV3-2
size: few
DNA: TGTGCCAGCAGCCAAGATCCCAGGGGGCATGGCGAGACCCAGTACTTC
CDR3: CASSQDPRGHGETQYF

D: -
J: TRBJ1-5
V: TRBV5-6
size: -
DNA: TGTGCCAGCAGCAACGGGGTCAATCAGCCCCAGCATTTT
CDR3: CASSNGVNQPQHF

D: -
J: TRBJ2-1
V: TRBV9
size: -
DNA: TGTGCCAGCAGCCCATCCTGGGGCTACCGGTTATACAATGAGCAGTTCTTC
CDR3: CASSPSWGYRLYNEQFF

D: -
J: TRBJ1-2
V: TRBV6-5
size: -
DNA: TGTGCCAGCCGTATGGGGGATATCGCTGACTATGGCTACACCTTC
CDR3: CASRMGDIADYGYTF

D: -
J: TRBJ2-7
V: TRBV7-2
size: -
DNA: TGTGCCAGCAGCTTTCAACGGGGGTGGGGCGAGCAGTACTTC
CDR3: CASSFQRGWGEQYF

D: -
J: TRBJ2-7
V: TRBV5-1
size: few
DNA: TGCGCCAGCAGCTTGGCGGCAGGGATCGAACACGAGCAGTACTTC
CDR3: CASSLAAGIEHEQYF

D: -
J: TRBJ2-7
V: TRBV5-1
size: -
DNA: TGCGCCAGCAGCTTGACGGTGGGGACCTACGAGCAGTACTTC
CDR3: CASSLTVGTYEQYF

D: -
J: TRBJ2-2
V: TRBV24-1
size: -
DNA: TGTGCCACCAGTGATGTAGACATCCCCACCGGGGAGCTGTTTTTT
CDR3: CATSDVDIPTGELFF

D: TRBD1
J: TRBJ2-5
V: TRBV7-2
size: -
DNA: TGTGCCAGCAGCTTAGCGACAGGGACAGAGACCCAGTACTTC
CDR3: CASSLATGTETQYF

D: TRBD1
J: TRBJ1-3
V: TRBV7-9
size: -
DNA: TGTGCCAGCCTGAGACAGGGGAGCGCTCCGGGCTCTGGAAACACCATATATTTT
CDR3: CASLRQGSAPGSGNTIYF